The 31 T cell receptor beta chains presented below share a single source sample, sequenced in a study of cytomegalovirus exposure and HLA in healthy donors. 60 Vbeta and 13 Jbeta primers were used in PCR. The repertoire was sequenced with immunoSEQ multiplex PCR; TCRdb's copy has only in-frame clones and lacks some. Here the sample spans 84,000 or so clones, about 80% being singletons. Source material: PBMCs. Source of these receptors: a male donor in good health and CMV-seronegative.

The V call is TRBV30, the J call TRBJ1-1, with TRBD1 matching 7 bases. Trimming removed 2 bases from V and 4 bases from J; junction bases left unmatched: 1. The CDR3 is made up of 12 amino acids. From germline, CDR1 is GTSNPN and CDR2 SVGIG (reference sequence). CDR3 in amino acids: CAWSNRGTEAFF. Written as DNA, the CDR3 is TGTGCCTGGAGTAACAGGGGCACTGAAGCTTTCTTT.

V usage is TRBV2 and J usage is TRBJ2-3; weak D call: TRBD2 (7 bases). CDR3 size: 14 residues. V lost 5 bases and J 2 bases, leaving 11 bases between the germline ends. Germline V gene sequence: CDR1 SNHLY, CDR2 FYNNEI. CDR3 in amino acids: CASSLAGATDTQYF. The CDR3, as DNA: TGTGCCAGCAGTCTCGCGGGGGCCACAGATACGCAGTATTTT.

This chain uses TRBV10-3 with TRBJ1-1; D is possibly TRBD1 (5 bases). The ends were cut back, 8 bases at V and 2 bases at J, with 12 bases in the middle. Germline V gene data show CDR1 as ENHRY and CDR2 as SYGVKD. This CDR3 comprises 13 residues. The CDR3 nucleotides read TGTGCCATCGCCAGGGAAGATAACACTGAAGCTTTCTTT. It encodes CAIAREDNTEAFF.

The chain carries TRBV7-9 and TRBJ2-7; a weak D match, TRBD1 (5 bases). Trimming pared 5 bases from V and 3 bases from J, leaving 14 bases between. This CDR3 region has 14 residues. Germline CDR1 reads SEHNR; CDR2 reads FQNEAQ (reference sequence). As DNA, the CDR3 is TGTGCCAGCAGCCTAGACCGACAGTACTACGAGCAGTACTTC. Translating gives CASSLDRQYYEQYF.

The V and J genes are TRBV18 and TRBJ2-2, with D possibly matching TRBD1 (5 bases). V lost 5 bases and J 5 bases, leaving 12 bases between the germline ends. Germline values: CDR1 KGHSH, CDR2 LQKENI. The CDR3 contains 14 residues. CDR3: CASSESRATGELFF. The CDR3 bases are TGTGCCAGCTCAGAAAGCAGGGCAACCGGGGAGCTGTTTTTT.

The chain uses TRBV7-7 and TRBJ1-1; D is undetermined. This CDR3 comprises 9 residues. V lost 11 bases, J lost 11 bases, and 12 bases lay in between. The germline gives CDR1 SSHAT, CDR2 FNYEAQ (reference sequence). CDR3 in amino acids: CAPRLMAFF. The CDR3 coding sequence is TGTGCCCCCCGACTTATGGCTTTCTTT.

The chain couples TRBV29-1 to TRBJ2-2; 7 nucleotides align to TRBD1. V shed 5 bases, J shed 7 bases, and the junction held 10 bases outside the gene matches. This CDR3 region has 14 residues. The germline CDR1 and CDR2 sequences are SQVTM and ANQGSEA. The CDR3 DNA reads TGCAGCGTTAAGACAGGGACATTGTACGGGGAGCTGTTTTTT. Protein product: CSVKTGTLYGELFF.

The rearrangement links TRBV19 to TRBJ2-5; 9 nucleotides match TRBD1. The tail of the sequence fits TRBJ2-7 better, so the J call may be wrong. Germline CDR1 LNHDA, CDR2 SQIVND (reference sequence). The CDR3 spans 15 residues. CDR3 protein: CASSRTGTGPYEQYF. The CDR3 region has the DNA TGTGCCAGTAGCAGAACCGGGACAGGGCCCTACGAGCAGTACTTC.

The CDR3 is CASSHRDRLNTEAFF. The CDR3 bases are TGTGCCAGCAGCCACCGGGACAGGCTAAACACTGAAGCTTTCTTT. This sequence joins TRBV7-2 and TRBJ1-1; TRBD1 agrees at 8 bases. Germline assignment: CDR1 SGHTA and CDR2 FQGNSA. The CDR3 contains 15 residues. The V and J ends lost 5 bases and 2 bases, in that order; junction bases with no gene match: 7.

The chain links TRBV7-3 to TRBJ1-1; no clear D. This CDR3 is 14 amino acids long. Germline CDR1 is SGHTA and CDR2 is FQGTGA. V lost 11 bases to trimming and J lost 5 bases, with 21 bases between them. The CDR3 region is CAYGRSSQSTEAFF. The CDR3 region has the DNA TGTGCCTATGGGAGGTCGAGTCAGTCTACTGAAGCTTTCTTT.

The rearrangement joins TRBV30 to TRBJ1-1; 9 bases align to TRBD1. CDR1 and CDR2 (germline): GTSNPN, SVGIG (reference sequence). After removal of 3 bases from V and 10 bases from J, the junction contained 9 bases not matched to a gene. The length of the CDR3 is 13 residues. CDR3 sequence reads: CAWSPGQGLGAFF. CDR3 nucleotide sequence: TGTGCCTGGAGCCCCGGACAGGGGTTAGGAGCTTTCTTT. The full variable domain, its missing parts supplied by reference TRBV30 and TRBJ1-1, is SQTIHQWPATLVQPVGSPLSLECTVEGTSNPNLYWYRQAAGRGLQLLFYSVGIGQISSEVPQNLSASRPQDRQFILSSKKLLLSDSGFYLCAWSPGQGLGAFFGQGTRLTVV.

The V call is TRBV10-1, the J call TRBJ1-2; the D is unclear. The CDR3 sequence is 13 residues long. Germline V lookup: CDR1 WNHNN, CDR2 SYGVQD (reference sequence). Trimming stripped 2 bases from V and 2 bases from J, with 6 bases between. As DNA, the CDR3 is TGCGCCAGCAGTGAGAACAGCAACTATGGCTACACCTTC. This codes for CASSENSNYGYTF.

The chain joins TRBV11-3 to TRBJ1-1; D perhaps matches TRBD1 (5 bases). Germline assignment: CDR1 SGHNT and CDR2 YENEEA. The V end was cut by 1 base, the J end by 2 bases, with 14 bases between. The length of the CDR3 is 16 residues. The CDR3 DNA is TGTGCCAGCAGCTTAGGGGGTTCGACAGCAAACACTGAAGCTTTCTTT. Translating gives CASSLGGSTANTEAFF.

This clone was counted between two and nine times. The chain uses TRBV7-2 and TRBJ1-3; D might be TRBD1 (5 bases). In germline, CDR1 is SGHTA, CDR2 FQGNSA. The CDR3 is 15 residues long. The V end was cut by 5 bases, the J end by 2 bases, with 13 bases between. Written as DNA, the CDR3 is TGTGCCAGCAGCAGGACACTTACTCCTGGAAACACCATATATTTT. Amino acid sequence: CASSRTLTPGNTIYF.

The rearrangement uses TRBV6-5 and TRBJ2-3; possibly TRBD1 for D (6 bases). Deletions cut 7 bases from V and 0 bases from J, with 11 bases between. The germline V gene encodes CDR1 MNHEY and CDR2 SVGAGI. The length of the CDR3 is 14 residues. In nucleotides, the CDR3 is TGTGCCAGCACCCGGGACACAAGCACAGATACGCAGTATTTT. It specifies CASTRDTSTDTQYF.

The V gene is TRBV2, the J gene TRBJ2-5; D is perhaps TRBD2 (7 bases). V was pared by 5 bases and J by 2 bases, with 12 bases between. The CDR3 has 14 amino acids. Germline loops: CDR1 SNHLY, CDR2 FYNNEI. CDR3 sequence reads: CASSKGGVQETQYF. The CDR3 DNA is TGTGCCAGCAGTAAAGGGGGGGTTCAAGAGACCCAGTACTTC.

DNA for the CDR3: TGTGCCAGCAGTTTTCCAGGGGGGTGGAAAACTGAAGCTTTCTTT. Its protein is CASSFPGGWKTEAFF. The rearrangement links TRBV28 to TRBJ1-1; 7 bases match TRBD1. The junction had 9 bases not matched to a gene; V was cut back by 3 bases and J by 5 bases. The CDR3 totals 15 residues. Germline assignment: CDR1 MDHEN and CDR2 SYDVKM. The full variable domain, in which reference TRBV28 and TRBJ1-1 provide the parts outside the CDR3, is DVKVTQSSRYLVKRTGEKVFLECVQDMDHENMFWYRQDPGLGLRLIYFSYDVKMKEKGDIPEGYSVSREKKERFSLILESASTNQTSMYLCASSFPGGWKTEAFFGQGTRLTVV.

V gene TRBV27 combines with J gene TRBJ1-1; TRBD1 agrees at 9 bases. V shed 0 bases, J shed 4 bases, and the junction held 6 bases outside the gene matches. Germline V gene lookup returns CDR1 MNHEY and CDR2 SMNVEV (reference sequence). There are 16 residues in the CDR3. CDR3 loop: CASSLSGTGRLTEAFF. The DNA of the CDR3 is TGTGCCAGCAGTTTATCGGGGACAGGGCGACTCACTGAAGCTTTCTTT.

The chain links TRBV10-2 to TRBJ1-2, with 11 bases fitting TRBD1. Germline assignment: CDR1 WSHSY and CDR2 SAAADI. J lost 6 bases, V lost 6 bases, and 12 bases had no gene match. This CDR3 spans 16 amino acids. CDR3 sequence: CASRSTDRGRLDGYTF. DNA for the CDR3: TGCGCCAGCAGAAGCACGGACAGGGGGCGCCTGGATGGCTACACCTTC.

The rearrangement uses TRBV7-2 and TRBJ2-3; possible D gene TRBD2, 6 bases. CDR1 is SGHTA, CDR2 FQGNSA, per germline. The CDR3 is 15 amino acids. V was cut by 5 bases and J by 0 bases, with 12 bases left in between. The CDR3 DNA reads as TGTGCCAGCAGCCCCATCCGGGGGAGCACAGATACGCAGTATTTT. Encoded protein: CASSPIRGSTDTQYF.

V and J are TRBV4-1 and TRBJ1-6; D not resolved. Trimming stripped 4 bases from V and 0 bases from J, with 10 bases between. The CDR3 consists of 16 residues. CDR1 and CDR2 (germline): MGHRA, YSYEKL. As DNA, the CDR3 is TGCGCCAGCAGCCCACAGAGTAGCTCCTATAATTCACCCCTCCACTTT. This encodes CASSPQSSSYNSPLHF.

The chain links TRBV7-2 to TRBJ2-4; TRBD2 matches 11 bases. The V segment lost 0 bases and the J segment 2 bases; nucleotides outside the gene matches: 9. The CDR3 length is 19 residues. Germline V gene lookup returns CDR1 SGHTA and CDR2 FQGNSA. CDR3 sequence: CASSLARDGTSGPKNIQYF. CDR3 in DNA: TGTGCCAGCAGCTTAGCGCGAGACGGGACTAGCGGCCCCAAAAACATTCAGTACTTC.

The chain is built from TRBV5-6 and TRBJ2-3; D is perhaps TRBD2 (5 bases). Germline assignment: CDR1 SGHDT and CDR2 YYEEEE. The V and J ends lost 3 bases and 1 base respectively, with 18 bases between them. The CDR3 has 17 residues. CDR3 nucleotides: TGTGCCAGCAGCTGGCTGCAGACCCGAGCGGGCACAGATACGCAGTATTTT. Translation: CASSWLQTRAGTDTQYF.

CDR3 loop: CASSRGTSGSGDEQYF. The DNA for the CDR3 is TGCGCCAGCAGCCGGGGGACTAGCGGGAGCGGGGACGAGCAGTACTTC. The chain employs TRBV4-3 and TRBJ2-7, with 14 nucleotides matching TRBD2. Germline CDR1 is LGHNA and CDR2 is YSLEER. With V trimmed by 4 bases and J by 5 bases, 7 bases remained unmatched. CDR3 size: 16 residues.

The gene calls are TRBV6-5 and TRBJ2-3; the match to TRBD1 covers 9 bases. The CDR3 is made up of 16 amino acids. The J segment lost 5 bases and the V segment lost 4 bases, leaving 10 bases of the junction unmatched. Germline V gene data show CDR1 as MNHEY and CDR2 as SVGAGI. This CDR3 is CASSSRDRVPIDTQYF. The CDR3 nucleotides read TGTGCCAGCAGTTCCCGGGACAGGGTACCTATAGATACGCAGTATTTT.

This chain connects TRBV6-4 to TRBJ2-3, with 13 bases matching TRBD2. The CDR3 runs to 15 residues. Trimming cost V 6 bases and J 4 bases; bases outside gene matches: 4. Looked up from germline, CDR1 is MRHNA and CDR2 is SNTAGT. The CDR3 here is CASSATSGGSDTQYF. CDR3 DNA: TGTGCCAGCAGCGCGACTAGCGGGGGGTCAGATACGCAGTATTTT.

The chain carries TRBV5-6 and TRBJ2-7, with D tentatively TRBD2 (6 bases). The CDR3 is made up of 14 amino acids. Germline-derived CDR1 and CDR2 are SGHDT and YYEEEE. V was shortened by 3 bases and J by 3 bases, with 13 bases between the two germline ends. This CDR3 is CASSSWGDNYEQYF. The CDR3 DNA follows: TGTGCCAGCAGCTCATGGGGGGATAACTACGAGCAGTACTTC.

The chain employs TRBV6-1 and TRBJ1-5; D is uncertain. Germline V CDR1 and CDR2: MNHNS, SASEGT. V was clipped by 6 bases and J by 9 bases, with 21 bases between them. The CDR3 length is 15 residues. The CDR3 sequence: CASSPGARGEGPQHF. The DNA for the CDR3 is TGTGCCAGCAGCCCTGGAGCCCGCGGGGAAGGGCCCCAGCATTTT.

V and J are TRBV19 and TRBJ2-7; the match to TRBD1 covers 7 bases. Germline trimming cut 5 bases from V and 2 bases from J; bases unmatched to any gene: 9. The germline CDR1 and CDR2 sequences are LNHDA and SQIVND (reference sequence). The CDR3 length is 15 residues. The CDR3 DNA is TGTGCCAGTAGTTCTCGACAGGGACGAACCTACGAGCAGTACTTC. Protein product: CASSSRQGRTYEQYF.

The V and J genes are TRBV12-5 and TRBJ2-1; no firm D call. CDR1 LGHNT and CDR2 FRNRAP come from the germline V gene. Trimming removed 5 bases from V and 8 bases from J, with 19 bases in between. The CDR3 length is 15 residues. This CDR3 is CASGHDQVATDEQFF. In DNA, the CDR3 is TGTGCTAGTGGTCATGACCAGGTGGCAACGGATGAGCAGTTCTTC.

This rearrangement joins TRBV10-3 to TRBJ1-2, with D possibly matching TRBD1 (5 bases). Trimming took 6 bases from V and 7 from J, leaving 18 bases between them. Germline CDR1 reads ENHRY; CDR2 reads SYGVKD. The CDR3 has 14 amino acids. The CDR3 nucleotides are TGTGCCATCAGGCCCACCGGGACGGAGGGTGGCTACACCTTC. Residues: CAIRPTGTEGGYTF.